The entry below gives a single T cell receptor beta chain sequence along with its context. TCRdb re-analysed the PCR reads in MiXCR, keeping a single row per CDR3 protein. This repertoire shows fewer than 90,000 distinct CDR3 sequences, about half found once; its top ten account for roughly 11%. V was pared by 3 bases and J by 4 bases, with 1 base of the junction left unmatched. The germline CDR1 and CDR2 sequences are MNHNY and SVGAGI (reference sequence). The CDR3 has 14 amino acids. The data originate from a study of CDR3 diversity in severe acne. The TCR originated in a male donor with severe acne vulgaris. Material: blood. The chain has TRBV6-6 and TRBJ2-7; TRBD2 matches 12 bases. The DNA of the CDR3 is TGTGCCAGCAGTTATACTAGCGGGAGGTACGAGCAGTACTTC. Translating it yields CASSYTSGRYEQYF.